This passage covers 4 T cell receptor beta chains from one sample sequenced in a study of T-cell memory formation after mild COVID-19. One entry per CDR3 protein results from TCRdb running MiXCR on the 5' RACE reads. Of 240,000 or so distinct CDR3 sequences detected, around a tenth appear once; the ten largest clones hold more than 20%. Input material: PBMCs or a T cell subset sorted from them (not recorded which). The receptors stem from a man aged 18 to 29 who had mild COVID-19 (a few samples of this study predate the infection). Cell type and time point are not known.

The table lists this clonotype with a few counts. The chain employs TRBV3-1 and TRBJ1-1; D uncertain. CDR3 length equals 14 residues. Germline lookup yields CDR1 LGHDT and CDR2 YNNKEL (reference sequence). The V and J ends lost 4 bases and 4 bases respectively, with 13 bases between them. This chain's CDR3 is CASSRIPRTTEAFF. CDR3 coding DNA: TGTGCCAGCAGCCGGATACCAAGGACCACTGAAGCTTTCTTT.

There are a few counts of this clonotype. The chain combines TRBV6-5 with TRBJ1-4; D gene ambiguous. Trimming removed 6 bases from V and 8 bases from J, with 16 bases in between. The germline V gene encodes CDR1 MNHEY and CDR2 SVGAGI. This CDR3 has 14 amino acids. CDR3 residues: CASSQLALGEKLFF. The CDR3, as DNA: TGTGCCAGCAGCCAACTCGCCTTGGGGGAAAAACTGTTTTTT.

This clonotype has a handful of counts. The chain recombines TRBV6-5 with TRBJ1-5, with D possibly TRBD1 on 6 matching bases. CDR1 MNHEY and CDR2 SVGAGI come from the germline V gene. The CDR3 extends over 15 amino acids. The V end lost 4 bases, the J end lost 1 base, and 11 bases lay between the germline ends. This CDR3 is CASSLVQGSNQPQHF. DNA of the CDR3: TGTGCCAGCAGTTTAGTCCAGGGGAGCAATCAGCCCCAGCATTTT.

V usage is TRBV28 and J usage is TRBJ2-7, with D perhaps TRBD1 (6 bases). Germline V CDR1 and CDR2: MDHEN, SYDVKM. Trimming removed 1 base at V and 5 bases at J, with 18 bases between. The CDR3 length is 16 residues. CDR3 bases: TGTGCCAGCAGTTTATTGGGACATTGGGGAGAGAACGAGCAGTACGTC. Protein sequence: CASSLLGHWGENEQYV.